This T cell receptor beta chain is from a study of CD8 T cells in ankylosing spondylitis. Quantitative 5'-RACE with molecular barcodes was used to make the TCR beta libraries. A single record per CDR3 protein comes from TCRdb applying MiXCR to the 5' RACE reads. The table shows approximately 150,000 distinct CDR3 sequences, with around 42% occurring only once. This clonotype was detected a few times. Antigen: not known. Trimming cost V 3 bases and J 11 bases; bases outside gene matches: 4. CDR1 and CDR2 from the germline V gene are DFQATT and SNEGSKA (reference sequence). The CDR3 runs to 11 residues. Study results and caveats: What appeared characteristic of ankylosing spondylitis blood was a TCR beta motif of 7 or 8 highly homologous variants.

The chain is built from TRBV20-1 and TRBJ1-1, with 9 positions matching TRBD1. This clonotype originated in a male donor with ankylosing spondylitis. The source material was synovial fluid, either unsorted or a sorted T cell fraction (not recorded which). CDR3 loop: CSARGDRDAFF. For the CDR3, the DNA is TGCAGTGCTAGGGGGGACAGGGACGCTTTCTTT.